The 32 T cell receptor beta chains in this list originate from one sample, sequenced in a study of blood T cell repertoires in COVID-19. Sequencing used immunoSEQ multiplex PCR; TCRdb keeps in-frame clones, though not all of them. Altogether roughly 170,000 clones are present, less than 85% being singletons, with the ten largest covering about 12%. Sequenced: PBMCs or T cells enriched from blood (not recorded which). These receptors all stem from a man in his forties or fifties who had recovered from COVID-19.

V is TRBV30 and J is TRBJ2-2, with a weak D call TRBD1 (6 bases). The CDR3 covers 13 residues. V lost 6 bases to trimming and J lost 8 bases, with 16 bases between them. Looked up from germline, CDR1 is GTSNPN and CDR2 is SVGIG (reference sequence). The CDR3 here is CACRPWGRGELFF. The CDR3 bases are TGTGCCTGCCGCCCATGGGGGCGAGGGGAGCTGTTTTTT.

The V and J genes are TRBV9 and TRBJ2-2; D may be TRBD2 (6 bases). CDR3 length: 16 residues. Per germline, CDR1 SGDLS and CDR2 YYNGEE. Trimming cost V 7 bases and J 0 bases, with 16 bases left between them. The CDR3 here is CASGGRPGANTGELFF. The CDR3 DNA reads TGTGCCAGCGGGGGAAGGCCGGGGGCGAACACCGGGGAGCTGTTTTTT.

The chain recombines TRBV28 with TRBJ2-4, with D possibly matching TRBD2 (6 bases). Germline V gene data show CDR1 as MDHEN and CDR2 as SYDVKM. The CDR3 has 14 residues. The V gene lost 5 bases and the J gene lost 6 bases, with 14 bases spanning the gap. CDR3 sequence (DNA): TGTGCCAGCAGTGTCTCGGGGCGGGGAAACATTCAGTACTTC. It encodes CASSVSGRGNIQYF.

The chain carries TRBV12-3 or TRBV12-4 and TRBJ1-2; 7 bases match TRBD1. The CDR3 spans 13 residues. The V segment lost 5 bases and the J segment 7 bases; nucleotides outside the gene matches: 7. CDR3 residues: CASSLQGIRGYTF. Here the CDR3 DNA reads TGTGCCAGCAGTCTACAGGGGATCCGTGGCTACACCTTC.

The chain has TRBV19 and TRBJ1-2; tentative D call: TRBD1 (5 bases). Trimming stripped 5 bases from V and 8 bases from J, with 18 bases between. CDR3 size: 14 residues. CDR1 LNHDA and CDR2 SQIVND come from the germline V gene (reference sequence). The CDR3 region has the DNA TGTGCCAGTAGTCCGACCGGGACTCCACTCGGCTACACCTTC. Translation gives CASSPTGTPLGYTF.

The chain combines TRBV27 with TRBJ1-5, with TRBD1 identical over 10 bases. With 6 bases clipped from V and 1 base from J, the junction kept 15 bases outside the gene matches. CDR1 is MNHEY, CDR2 SMNVEV, per germline (reference sequence). The CDR3 is made up of 19 amino acids. The CDR3 nucleotides read TGTGCCAGCAGAGCCGGGACAGGGGCGATATCCTGGAGCAATCAGCCCCAGCATTTT. Translated, it gives CASRAGTGAISWSNQPQHF.

V usage is TRBV2 and J usage is TRBJ2-7; D is perhaps TRBD2 (5 bases). Trimming removed 4 bases from V and 2 bases from J, with 9 bases in between. The CDR3 loop spans 13 amino acids. Germline values: CDR1 SNHLY, CDR2 FYNNEI. CDR3 nucleotide sequence: TGTGCCAGCAGTGGGACTGGAGCCTACGAGCAGTACTTC. Translated: CASSGTGAYEQYF.

V usage is TRBV29-1 and J usage is TRBJ1-5, with TRBD1 as a possible D gene (6 bases). V dropped 2 bases and J dropped 12 bases, with 11 bases sitting between them. Germline V CDR1 and CDR2: SQVTM, ANQGSEA. This CDR3 spans 11 amino acids. This chain's CDR3 is CSVEKDRLQHF. The CDR3 bases are TGCAGCGTTGAAAAAGACAGGCTCCAGCATTTT.

The rearrangement links TRBV27 to TRBJ1-2; possible D gene TRBD1, 5 bases. CDR1 MNHEY and CDR2 SMNVEV come from the germline V gene (reference sequence). This CDR3 spans 14 amino acids. V dropped 5 bases and J dropped 8 bases, with 18 bases sitting between them. This CDR3 reads CASSRPGTREGYTF. In DNA, the CDR3 is TGTGCCAGCAGTCGCCCCGGGACTCGCGAGGGCTACACCTTC.

The V call is TRBV5-8, the J call TRBJ1-1, with a possible D match to TRBD1 (6 bases). The CDR3 has 14 residues. The germline V gene has CDR1 SGHTS and CDR2 YDEGEE. With 3 bases removed from V and 4 bases from J, the gap between germline ends came to 13 bases. The CDR3 loop reads CASSSLGHGTEAFF. The CDR3 nucleotides read TGTGCCAGCAGCTCCCTGGGACACGGCACTGAAGCTTTCTTT.

The chain recombines TRBV28 with TRBJ1-4, with D maybe TRBD1 (6 bases). The CDR3 has 14 residues. CDR1 MDHEN and CDR2 SYDVKM come from the germline V gene. Trimming cost V 6 bases and J 4 bases, with 12 bases left between them. In nucleotides, the CDR3 is TGTGCCAGCAGCCCCCGACAGGATAATGAAAAACTGTTTTTT. Translated, it gives CASSPRQDNEKLFF. Supplemented by reference TRBV28 and TRBJ1-4, the full variable domain reads DVKVTQSSRYLVKRTGEKVFLECVQDMDHENMFWYRQDPGLGLRLIYFSYDVKMKEKGDIPEGYSVSREKKERFSLILESASTNQTSMYLCASSPRQDNEKLFFGSGTQLSVL.

The chain uses TRBV9 and TRBJ1-3; perhaps TRBD1 as D (6 bases). The V and J ends lost 3 bases and 0 bases respectively, with 13 bases between them. CDR1 and CDR2 (germline): SGDLS, YYNGEE. This CDR3 has 16 amino acids. DNA of the CDR3: TGTGCCAGCAGCGCCGAGGGGGGGCACTCTGGAAACACCATATATTTT. Translation gives CASSAEGGHSGNTIYF.

This rearrangement joins TRBV7-9 to TRBJ1-3; 9 bases agree with TRBD1. The CDR3 contains 19 residues. Trimming cost V 4 bases and J 4 bases; bases outside gene matches: 17. The V gene's germline CDR1 is SEHNR and CDR2 FQNEAQ (reference sequence). The CDR3 nucleotides are TGTGCCAGCAGCTCAACCCGACAGGGGGATATGGATCTCGGAAACACCATATATTTT. This translates into CASSSTRQGDMDLGNTIYF. The full variable domain, with the rest looked up from reference TRBV7-9 and TRBJ1-3, is DTGVSQNPRHKITKRGQNVTFRCDPISEHNRLYWYRQTLGQGPEFLTYFQNEAQLEKSRLLSDRFSAERPKGSFSTLEIQRTEQGDSAMYLCASSSTRQGDMDLGNTIYFGEGSWLTVV.

This clone was found a few times. This chain uses TRBV14 with TRBJ2-7; the D gene is possibly TRBD1 (6 bases). Germline CDR1 and CDR2: SGHDN and FVKESK. CDR3 length equals 12 residues. The V and J ends lost 4 bases and 5 bases respectively, with 9 bases between them. CDR3 sequence: CASSLGTNEQYF. CDR3 nucleotides: TGTGCCAGCAGCCTCGGGACAAACGAGCAGTACTTC.

This clone occurred once. The chain couples TRBV28 to TRBJ1-6; 7 nucleotides line up with TRBD1. Losses at the gene ends were 5 bases for V and 2 bases for J; bases not matched to a gene: 3. The CDR3 covers 15 residues. Germline lookup yields CDR1 MDHEN and CDR2 SYDVKM. This CDR3 is CASSRQGAYNSPLHF. DNA of the CDR3: TGTGCCAGCAGTCGACAGGGCGCCTATAATTCACCCCTCCACTTT.

The chain combines TRBV4-2 with TRBJ1-6; 10 bases line up with TRBD1. From germline, CDR1 is LGHNA and CDR2 YNFKEQ. CDR3 length equals 15 residues. Losses at the gene ends were 2 bases for V and 7 bases for J; bases not matched to a gene: 2. The chain's CDR3 is CASSQPGQGNSPLHF. CDR3 in DNA: TGTGCCAGCAGCCAACCGGGACAGGGGAATTCACCCCTCCACTTT.

This chain links TRBV6-1 with TRBJ1-1, with 7 bases matching TRBD1. The CDR3 has 15 amino acids. The V segment lost 2 bases and the J segment 1 base; nucleotides outside the gene matches: 4. Germline CDR1 is MNHNS and CDR2 is SASEGT. The CDR3 protein is CASSERGLSNTEAFF. CDR3 nucleotides: TGTGCCAGCAGTGAAAGGGGGCTATCGAACACTGAAGCTTTCTTT.

Here the CDR3 DNA reads TGTGCCAGCAGCCAAGATCCGGCAGGTAATTCACCCCTCCACTTT. Its translation is CASSQDPAGNSPLHF. J is TRBJ1-6 and V is TRBV3-1 (or the pseudogene TRBV3-2); unclear D gene. CDR3 length: 15 residues. V lost 0 bases to trimming and J lost 6 bases, with 9 bases between them. The V gene's germline CDR1 is LGHDT and CDR2 YNNKEL (reference sequence).

The rearrangement joins TRBV6-5 to TRBJ2-7, with a weak D call TRBD1 (6 bases). Per the germline V gene, CDR1 is MNHEY and CDR2 is SVGAGI. The CDR3 loop spans 14 amino acids. V dropped 10 bases and J dropped 2 bases, with 18 bases sitting between them. CDR3 residues: CATCMTGFTYEQYF. The CDR3 DNA reads TGTGCCACCTGTATGACAGGATTCACCTACGAGCAGTACTTC.

This clone was detected once. The chain links TRBV7-9 to TRBJ1-2; weak D call: TRBD1 (5 bases). The V gene's germline CDR1 is SEHNR and CDR2 FQNEAQ (reference sequence). Trimming removed 5 bases at V and 4 bases at J, with 17 bases between. This CDR3 is 15 amino acids long. The CDR3: CASSPSATDTYGYTF. The CDR3 DNA reads as TGTGCCAGCAGCCCATCAGCGACAGACACCTATGGCTACACCTTC.

V is TRBV5-4 and J is TRBJ2-2, with no clear D. The CDR3 sequence is 14 residues long. CDR1 and CDR2 (germline): SGHNT, YYREEE (reference sequence). The V gene lost 1 base and the J gene lost 4 bases, with 8 bases spanning the gap. The CDR3 spells CASSLRGFTGELFF. DNA of the CDR3: TGTGCCAGCAGCTTGAGAGGATTCACCGGGGAGCTGTTTTTT.

The chain is built from TRBV5-1 and TRBJ1-4; 8 bases match TRBD1. V lost 8 bases, J lost 0 bases, and 3 bases stayed unmatched. CDR1 is SGHRS, CDR2 YFSETQ, per germline. CDR3 length equals 14 residues. DNA of the CDR3: TGCGCCAGTCGGGGACAGGCAACTAATGAAAAACTGTTTTTT. Translation: CASRGQATNEKLFF.

The V gene is TRBV6-6, the J gene TRBJ1-5; tentatively, D is TRBD1 (5 bases). The length of the CDR3 is 14 residues. V shed 7 bases and J shed 1 base, with 11 bases lying between them. Germline CDR1 and CDR2: MNHNY and SVGAGI (reference sequence). CDR3 loop: CASNPGGSNQPQHF. CDR3 DNA sequence: TGTGCCAGCAATCCTGGGGGGAGCAATCAGCCCCAGCATTTT.

The V call is TRBV7-3, the J call TRBJ2-3; D remains unclear. Germline values: CDR1 SGHTA, CDR2 FQGTGA. This CDR3 spans 12 amino acids. Trimming took 5 bases from V and 5 from J, leaving 8 bases between them. CDR3 region: CASSVPGDTQYF. As DNA, the CDR3 is TGTGCCAGCAGCGTTCCCGGAGATACGCAGTATTTT.

The chain employs TRBV9 and TRBJ2-7, with 8 bases identical to TRBD1. Germline values: CDR1 SGDLS, CDR2 YYNGEE. This CDR3 spans 15 amino acids. With 0 bases clipped from V and 6 bases from J, the junction kept 8 bases outside the gene matches. This CDR3 is CASSVAADRASEQYF. The CDR3 coding sequence is TGTGCCAGCAGCGTAGCGGCGGACAGGGCGAGCGAGCAGTACTTC.

CDR3 nucleotide sequence: TGTGCCAGCAGCGTAGGGGGCGCCGGCTATGGCTACACCTTC. Amino acid sequence: CASSVGGAGYGYTF. The chain carries TRBV6-5 and TRBJ1-2; 7 bases match TRBD1. The germline V gene encodes CDR1 MNHEY and CDR2 SVGAGI. The CDR3 consists of 14 residues. J gave up 4 bases and V 6 bases, and 8 bases lay outside the gene matches.

This clone was observed a few times. Distinct nucleotide sequences in the sample also encode this CDR3. The J gene is TRBJ2-5, the V gene TRBV5-1, with TRBD2 identical over 12 bases. The CDR3 length is 17 residues. Trimming cost V 0 bases and J 1 base; bases outside gene matches: 4. Germline assignment: CDR1 SGHRS and CDR2 YFSETQ. The CDR3 sequence: CASSLGLAGDSQETQYF. CDR3 sequence (DNA): TGCGCCAGCAGCTTGGGACTAGCGGGGGACTCCCAAGAGACCCAGTACTTC.

The chain joins TRBV7-2 to TRBJ2-5, with TRBD1 identical over 10 bases. The CDR3 is made up of 14 amino acids. V lost 3 bases and J lost 5; bases outside the gene matches: 3. Germline-derived CDR1 and CDR2 are SGHTA and FQGNSA. CDR3 nucleotide sequence: TGTGCCAGCAGCTTGGACAGGGGGTGGGAGACCCAGTACTTC. Protein: CASSLDRGWETQYF.

The chain links TRBV6-5 to TRBJ1-2; no clear D gene. Per the germline V gene, CDR1 is MNHEY and CDR2 is SVGAGI. The CDR3 consists of 13 residues. Trimming left V 0 bases short and J 8 bases short, with 10 bases between. CDR3 region: CASSYSPRSGYTF. The DNA for the CDR3 is TGTGCCAGCAGTTACTCTCCCCGGTCGGGCTACACCTTC.

The chain couples TRBV21-1 to TRBJ1-5. TRBV21-1 is listed as a pseudogene. This CDR3 is built from 12 residues. The CDR3 region is CASTGVDQPQHF. The CDR3 DNA follows: TGTGCCAGCACCGGGGTCGATCAGCCCCAGCATTTT.

The chain carries TRBV5-1 and TRBJ1-1, with D hard to call. CDR1 and CDR2 (germline): SGHRS, YFSETQ. This CDR3 contains 15 residues. The ends were cut back, 5 bases at V and 0 bases at J, with 14 bases in the middle. The CDR3 region is CASRKEGTLNTEAFF. The CDR3 nucleotides are TGCGCCAGCAGGAAGGAGGGAACCCTGAACACTGAAGCTTTCTTT.

The gene calls are TRBV9 and TRBJ2-6, with D maybe TRBD2 (5 bases). The length of the CDR3 is 15 residues. Germline values: CDR1 SGDLS, CDR2 YYNGEE. V lost 2 bases, J lost 4 bases, and 10 bases lay in between. The CDR3 sequence is CASSVGSGGANVLTF. CDR3 coding DNA: TGTGCCAGCAGCGTGGGCTCGGGGGGGGCCAACGTCCTGACTTTC.